Below are 18 T cell receptor beta chains sequenced from a single sample in a study of cytomegalovirus exposure and HLA in healthy donors. 13 Jbeta primers and 60 Vbeta primers were used for the PCR. TCRdb's table, derived via immunoSEQ multiplex PCR, lists solely in-frame clones and lacks some. The table records around 150,000 clones, approximately 82% of them present only once. The sample was PBMCs. All receptors come from a male donor in good health and CMV-seronegative.

This clone occurred a few times. For the CDR3, the DNA is TGTGCCAGCAGCTTAGGGTTCGATAGCTCCTACGAGCAGTACTTC. It specifies CASSLGFDSSYEQYF. The chain employs TRBV7-2 and TRBJ2-7, with D uncertain. CDR1 is SGHTA, CDR2 FQGNSA, per germline. This CDR3 spans 15 amino acids. Deletions cut 1 base from V and 0 bases from J, with 10 bases between.

V gene TRBV18 combines with J gene TRBJ1-5; D is unclear. Trimming stripped 3 bases from V and 1 base from J, with 13 bases between. Germline-derived CDR1 and CDR2 are KGHSH and LQKENI. The CDR3 contains 16 residues. This CDR3 is CASSPNDGRSNQPQHF. The CDR3 DNA sequence: TGTGCCAGCTCACCTAATGACGGGAGGAGCAATCAGCCCCAGCATTTT.

This chain links TRBV28 with TRBJ2-7, with a tentative D call TRBD2 (6 bases). Per germline, CDR1 MDHEN and CDR2 SYDVKM. The CDR3 contains 14 residues. The ends were cut back, 8 bases at V and 0 bases at J, with 14 bases in the middle. The CDR3 is CASEGAGNSYEQYF. DNA of the CDR3: TGTGCCAGCGAAGGAGCGGGTAACTCCTACGAGCAGTACTTC.

This chain uses TRBV28 with TRBJ2-5; no firm D call. The CDR3 consists of 13 residues. V was cut by 4 bases and J by 5 bases, with 11 bases left in between. Germline-derived CDR1 and CDR2 are MDHEN and SYDVKM. CDR3 nucleotide sequence: TGTGCCAGCAGTTCCCCGCCCGGGGAGACCCAGTACTTC. It encodes CASSSPPGETQYF.

This rearrangement joins TRBV12-5 to TRBJ1-5; 7 bases are a match to TRBD1. J was trimmed by 2 bases and V by 3 bases; bases with no gene match: 4. This CDR3 contains 15 residues. CDR1 is LGHNT and CDR2 is FRNRAP in the germline V gene. The CDR3 spells CASGFGQAGNQPQHF. In DNA form, the CDR3 reads TGTGCTAGTGGTTTCGGACAGGCAGGCAATCAGCCCCAGCATTTT.

In its sample, this clone was seen once. The DNA of the CDR3 is TGTGCCAGCAGTTACCCGGACAGAGGTTCCCCTCAGCCCCAGCATTTT. Amino acids: CASSYPDRGSPQPQHF. The chain links TRBV6-6 to TRBJ1-5; D possibly corresponds to TRBD1 (6 bases). The V gene lost 2 bases and the J gene lost 6 bases, with 17 bases spanning the gap. Per germline, CDR1 MNHNY and CDR2 SVGAGI (reference sequence). The CDR3 is made up of 16 amino acids.

V is TRBV19 and J is TRBJ2-5, with 7 positions matching TRBD2. The junction had 4 bases not matched to a gene; V was cut back by 5 bases and J by 1 base. CDR1 LNHDA and CDR2 SQIVND come from the germline V gene (reference sequence). The CDR3 loop spans 14 amino acids. The CDR3 DNA reads TGTGCCAGTAGTCTGGGGGGGGTCCAAGAGACCCAGTACTTC. Residues: CASSLGGVQETQYF.

The chain joins TRBV6-6 to TRBJ1-2; D possibly corresponds to TRBD1 (6 bases). The CDR3 has 15 residues. The germline gives CDR1 MNHNY, CDR2 SVGAGI (reference sequence). Between the trimmed V and J ends, which lost 8 bases and 6 bases, there was a span of 22 bases. The DNA of the CDR3 is TGTGCCAGCCTCCTAGGGGGAGTAGGGGGAAATGGCTACACCTTC. Its translation: CASLLGGVGGNGYTF.

This clone was found a few times. J is TRBJ2-7 and V is TRBV5-1, with 11 bases identical to TRBD2. The CDR3 sequence is 15 residues long. The J segment lost 4 bases and the V segment lost 1 base, leaving 4 bases of the junction unmatched. Germline V gives CDR1 SGHRS, CDR2 YFSETQ. Here the CDR3 reads CASSLSASGGYEQYF. The CDR3 region has the DNA TGCGCCAGCAGCTTGTCCGCTAGCGGGGGGTACGAGCAGTACTTC.

This clone was seen a few times. The chain carries TRBV11-2 and TRBJ2-5, with 13 bases matching TRBD2. The CDR3 has 14 amino acids. Germline trimming cut 5 bases from V and 13 bases from J; bases unmatched to any gene: 10. Germline V gene sequence: CDR1 SGHAT, CDR2 FQNNGV. In nucleotides, the CDR3 is TGTGCCAGCAGCCCTACTAGCGGGGGGGCTCAAACGTACTTC. Amino acids: CASSPTSGGAQTYF.

The chain recombines TRBV19 with TRBJ2-5; 12 positions match TRBD1. Germline V gene data show CDR1 as LNHDA and CDR2 as SQIVND (reference sequence). The CDR3 sequence is 17 residues long. J gave up 1 base and V 5 bases, and 8 bases lay outside the gene matches. The DNA for the CDR3 is TGTGCCAGTAGTGCGGGACAGGGGGCGACCTTCCAAGAGACCCAGTACTTC. It codes for CASSAGQGATFQETQYF.

The chain is built from TRBV6-6 and TRBJ2-1, with D perhaps TRBD2 (7 bases). CDR3 length equals 13 residues. CDR1 and CDR2 from the germline V gene are MNHNY and SVGAGI (reference sequence). CDR3 loop: CAGGRELYNEQFF. CDR3 nucleotides: TGTGCGGGGGGGCGGGAGTTGTACAATGAGCAGTTCTTC.

This clone has just one count. The chain joins TRBV2 to TRBJ2-7, with 11 positions matching TRBD1. Germline assignment: CDR1 SNHLY and CDR2 FYNNEI. The junction had 7 bases not matched to a gene; V was cut back by 6 bases and J by 6 bases. This CDR3 is 14 amino acids long. CDR3 bases: TGTGCCAGCAGAATCGGGACAGGGGGTCTCGAGCAGTACTTC. It codes for CASRIGTGGLEQYF.

The chain is built from TRBV27 and TRBJ2-1; 11 nucleotides align to TRBD2. CDR1 MNHEY and CDR2 SMNVEV come from the germline V gene (reference sequence). V was clipped by 7 bases and J by 10 bases; unmatched bases: 12. The CDR3 runs 15 residues. The DNA of the CDR3 is TGTGCCAGCATTCTTAGCGGGGGGGTTCACGGAGAGCAGTTCTTC. Amino acid sequence: CASILSGGVHGEQFF.

This chain joins TRBV2 and TRBJ2-1; TRBD2 matches 11 bases. This CDR3 comprises 15 residues. The V gene end was trimmed by 6 bases and the J gene end by 6 bases; junction bases not matched to a gene: 7. Germline V gene data show CDR1 as SNHLY and CDR2 as FYNNEI. The CDR3 sequence: CASRGELAGVNEQFF. The CDR3 DNA reads as TGTGCCAGCAGGGGGGAACTAGCGGGGGTCAATGAGCAGTTCTTC.

This clone was seen only once. The chain uses TRBV5-1 and TRBJ2-7, with D perhaps TRBD1 (6 bases). Germline V gene data show CDR1 as SGHRS and CDR2 as YFSETQ. The CDR3 runs to 15 residues. V was clipped by 3 bases and J by 3 bases, with 16 bases between them. The CDR3 protein is CASSWRYRAGYEQYF. The CDR3 nucleotides read TGCGCCAGCAGCTGGAGATACAGGGCAGGCTACGAGCAGTACTTC. The complete variable domain, with remaining parts taken from reference TRBV5-1 and TRBJ2-7, reads KAGVTQTPRYLIKTRGQQVTLSCSPISGHRSVSWYQQTPGQGLQFLFEYFSETQRNKGNFPGRFSGRQFSNSRSEMNVSTLELGDSALYLCASSWRYRAGYEQYFGPGTRLTVT.

The chain combines TRBV29-1 with TRBJ1-3, with D unresolved. Germline lookup yields CDR1 SQVTM and CDR2 ANQGSEA. This CDR3 has 15 amino acids. V was pared by 0 bases and J by 5 bases, with 14 bases between. CDR3 sequence (DNA): TGCAGCGTTGAAGATCGGCAGGTTATGAGAAACACCATATATTTT. Residues: CSVEDRQVMRNTIYF. Based on the CDR3 plus reference TRBV29-1 and TRBJ1-3, the full variable domain is SAVISQKPSRDICQRGTSLTIQCQVDSQVTMMFWYRQQPGQSLTLIATANQGSEATYESGFVIDKFPISRPNLTFSTLTVSNMSPEDSSIYLCSVEDRQVMRNTIYFGEGSWLTVV.

This rearrangement joins TRBV9 to TRBJ1-1; D may be TRBD1 (5 bases). CDR1 is SGDLS and CDR2 is YYNGEE in the germline V gene. The germline V and J ends were trimmed by 3 bases and 1 base, with 13 bases remaining between them. The length of the CDR3 is 15 residues. As DNA, the CDR3 is TGTGCCAGCAGCGCCCTGGGGGGGAGGAACACTGAAGCTTTCTTT. This encodes CASSALGGRNTEAFF.